Following are 7 T cell receptor beta chains from one sample sequenced in a study of blood T cell repertoires in COVID-19 (dated by TCRdb to about 2020). Receptors were amplified or captured by the immunoSEQ multiplex PCR assay. TCRdb obtained this table from immuneACCESS and retained in-frame rearrangements with V and J assigned. These tables miss some clones; where compared with another copy, unresolved V genes account for less than half of the shortfall, and the remainder is unexplained. Recorded for this sample are some 150,000 clones; 70% to 90% of them occurred a single time. Together, the top ten hold roughly 2.5% of the sample. The sample comprised peripheral blood. These receptors originate from a human donor with acute or convalescent COVID-19. The donor label of this sample is uncertain.

The chain has TRBV29-1 and TRBJ2-1; a possible D gene is TRBD2 (5 bases). Trimming removed 7 bases from V and 0 bases from J, with 13 bases in between. The germline V gene has CDR1 SQVTM and CDR2 ANQGSEA. This CDR3 spans 14 amino acids. The CDR3 DNA sequence: TGCAGCGCCGAGGGCGGACTCTCCTACAATGAGCAGTTCTTC. Its protein is CSAEGGLSYNEQFF.

DNA of the CDR3: TGTGCCAGCAGCTTGGCAGGGGGCACTGGGGCCAACGTCCTGACTTTC. Amino acid sequence: CASSLAGGTGANVLTF. The chain uses TRBV5-4 and TRBJ2-6, with TRBD1 matching 8 bases. V shed 0 bases, J shed 2 bases, and the junction held 1 base outside the gene matches. Germline values: CDR1 SGHNT, CDR2 YYREEE (reference sequence). The CDR3 spans 16 residues. Supplemented by reference TRBV5-4 and TRBJ2-6, the full variable domain reads ETGVTQSPTHLIKTRGQQVTLRCSSQSGHNTVSWYQQALGQGPQFIFQYYREEENGRGNFPPRFSGLQFPNYSSELNVNALELDDSALYLCASSLAGGTGANVLTFGAGSRLTVL.

The chain links TRBV5-6 to TRBJ1-2; possible D gene TRBD1, 6 bases. The CDR3 totals 14 residues. Trimming removed 6 bases from V and 7 bases from J, with 19 bases in between. Germline V gene lookup returns CDR1 SGHDT and CDR2 YYEEEE. CDR3 protein: CASKTTPGVGGYTF. The CDR3 region has the DNA TGTGCCAGCAAAACTACTCCAGGGGTGGGTGGCTACACCTTC.

This clone was detected ten times or more. The chain is built from TRBV6-2 or TRBV6-3 and TRBJ1-2, with 11 nucleotides matching TRBD1. Looked up from germline, CDR1 is MNHEY and CDR2 is SVGEGT. V lost 2 bases to trimming and J lost 3 bases; unmatched junction nucleotides: 5. The CDR3 has 16 amino acids. CDR3 DNA sequence: TGTGCCAGCAGTTACACCGTGGGACAGGGGGACTATGGCTACACCTTC. Translation: CASSYTVGQGDYGYTF.

In its sample, this clone was seen a few times. The CDR3, as DNA: TGTGCCAGCAGTTCCCCCGGGACTACCGGCTCTGGGGCCAACGTCCTGACTTTC. It yields the protein CASSSPGTTGSGANVLTF. V usage is TRBV27 and J usage is TRBJ2-6; 7 bases line up with TRBD2. Germline V CDR1 and CDR2: MNHEY, SMNVEV (reference sequence). V was pared by 4 bases and J by 0 bases, with 9 bases of the junction left unmatched. CDR3 length: 18 residues.

This chain uses TRBV11-2 with TRBJ2-3; the match to TRBD1 covers 9 bases. With 5 bases clipped from V and 4 bases from J, the junction kept 7 bases outside the gene matches. CDR1 and CDR2 from the germline V gene are SGHAT and FQNNGV. CDR3 length: 15 residues. The CDR3 protein is CASSPQGAESDTQYF. The CDR3 DNA sequence: TGTGCCAGCAGCCCACAGGGGGCAGAGTCAGATACGCAGTATTTT.

The V gene is TRBV3-1 (or the pseudogene TRBV3-2), the J gene TRBJ1-1; TRBD1 might be the D (5 bases). The V gene lost 1 base and the J gene lost 3 bases, with 9 bases spanning the gap. CDR3 size: 14 residues. Per germline, CDR1 LGHDT and CDR2 YNNKEL (reference sequence). The CDR3 here is CASSQAGRYTEAFF. DNA of the CDR3: TGTGCCAGCAGCCAAGCAGGGAGGTACACTGAAGCTTTCTTT.